These T cell receptor beta chains were read from a single sample in a study of T-cell reconstitution after alpha-beta-depleted transplantation in children. TCRdb re-called the PCR reads through MiXCR, storing one row per CDR3 protein. The sample shows fewer than 450,000 distinct CDR3 sequences, 16% of them seen only once. The sample in question was PBMCs, mostly from graft donor cells, obtained 360 days after TCRalphabeta/CD19-depleted stem cell transplant. These receptors all stem from a male patient aged 2-15 years who had a stem cell transplant for acute lymphoblastic leukemia, so the T cells may come from the graft donor. The CDR3 runs from the conserved cysteine through the conserved F or W. Each record gives: clone size, D gene, J gene, V gene, CDR3 DNA, CDR3 protein. D genes are given only for firm matches. Clone sizes are given selectively: once, few, many, or a class where the clone is expanded.

many TRBD2 TRBJ2-1 TRBV28 TGTGCCAGCAGTTTAAGGTCCCAGCGGGGGGGCAATGAGCAGTTCTTC CASSLRSQRGGNEQFF
many - TRBJ1-3 TRBV4-1 TGCGCCAGCAGCCAAGATCGCTTAGGATACTCTGGAAACACCATATATTTT CASSQDRLGYSGNTIYF
few - TRBJ1-6 TRBV7-9 TGTGCCAGCAGCTCGGACCGAAGCTCCTATAATTCACCCCTCCACTTT CASSSDRSSYNSPLHF
few - TRBJ2-7 TRBV10-3 TGTGCCATCAGTGAGCCCGCAGAGACCTACGAGCAGTACTTC CAISEPAETYEQYF
- - TRBJ1-1 TRBV18 TGTGCCAGCTTGAAAGAAATGAACACTGAAGCTTTCTTT CASLKEMNTEAFF
many - TRBJ2-3 TRBV12-3/TRBV12-4 TGTGCCAGCAGTCCCTGGACAGTTAGCACAGATACGCAGTATTTT CASSPWTVSTDTQYF
- TRBD1 TRBJ2-2 TRBV28 TGTGCCAGCAGTTTGGACAGGGGGCTTGGCGGGGAGCTGTTTTTT CASSLDRGLGGELFF
- - TRBJ1-3 TRBV4-1 TGCGCCAGCAGCCAGTTGGGTCAGCCCGGAAACACCATATATTTT CASSQLGQPGNTIYF
- TRBD1 TRBJ1-1 TRBV5-1 TGCGCCAGCAGCCCTGCCGTAGACAGGGCAGGGGCTTTCTTT CASSPAVDRAGAFF
many - TRBJ2-3 TRBV12-3/TRBV12-4 TGTGCCAGCAGTCCCGATGCCTTAGGCCCCTATACGCAGTATTTT CASSPDALGPYTQYF
many TRBD1 TRBJ2-3 TRBV7-9 TGTGCCAGCAGCTTAGCCACCGGGACAGGGGTCACAGATACGCAGTATTTT CASSLATGTGVTDTQYF
many - TRBJ1-4 TRBV12-3/TRBV12-4 TGTGCCAGCAGTTCAGTGGAGGTGCCAACTAATGAAAAACTGTTTTTT CASSSVEVPTNEKLFF
few - TRBJ2-5 TRBV6-2/TRBV6-3 TGTGCCAGCAATACCCTCGGAGTAGCAGGCGAGACCCAGTACTTC CASNTLGVAGETQYF
few - TRBJ2-3 TRBV11-2 TGTGCCAGCAGCGGACTATCGGGGGAAGGGGATACGCAGTATTTT CASSGLSGEGDTQYF
- TRBD1 TRBJ1-2 TRBV10-3 TGTGCCATCAGTGAGTCAGAGGGGGCGGCAACGGATGGCTACACCTTC CAISESEGAATDGYTF
- TRBD1 TRBJ2-1 TRBV9 TGTGCCAGCAGCTGTACCGGGACAGGGGTTTACAATGAGCAGTTCTTC CASSCTGTGVYNEQFF
- - TRBJ2-1 TRBV4-1 TGCGCCAGCAGCCAAGAAAGTCTAGCGGAGGGGGGCAATGAGCAGTTCTTC CASSQESLAEGGNEQFF
- - TRBJ2-2 TRBV19 TGTGCCAGTAGTAGCTCTAGCACAGGCTGGGAGCTGTTTTTT CASSSSSTGWELFF
few - TRBJ1-4 TRBV7-9 TGTGCCAGCAGCTTAGAAGGGGATGAAAAACTGTTTTTT CASSLEGDEKLFF
few - TRBJ2-7 TRBV4-2 TGTGCCAGCAGCCAAGGCCCGTCGACTCCCGGACCAAGCTCCTACGAGCAGTACTTC CASSQGPSTPGPSSYEQYF
many - TRBJ2-7 TRBV20-1 TGCAGTGCTAGAGATGGAGGGAAATACGCCTACGAGCAGTACTTC CSARDGGKYAYEQYF
few - TRBJ2-1 TRBV2 TGTGCCAGCCGAGGGATGCTCTCCTACAATGAGCAGTTCTTC CASRGMLSYNEQFF
- TRBD1 TRBJ2-7 TRBV28 TGTGCCAGCAGCCTCCGGGACAGGGACGAGCAGTACTTC CASSLRDRDEQYF
few TRBD2 TRBJ2-5 TRBV11-2 TGTGCCAGCAGCCAAAGGGCTAGCGGGACGGAGACCCAGTACTTC CASSQRASGTETQYF
- - TRBJ2-7 TRBV7-2 TGTGCCAGCAGCTTAGACCCAGCGTTCCGCTGGGAGCAGTACTTC CASSLDPAFRWEQYF
- TRBD2 TRBJ2-1 TRBV29-1 TGCAGCGTTGATGCTAGCGGGAGGGCCGCCTATGAGCAGTTCTTC CSVDASGRAAYEQFF
- - TRBJ2-3 TRBV6-1 TGTGCCAGCAGTCAACACAGGGTAGGACCCACAGATACGCAGTATTTT CASSQHRVGPTDTQYF
- - TRBJ1-2 TRBV30 TGTGCCTGGATAGGACCGCCAGGCTATGGCTACACCTTC CAWIGPPGYGYTF
few TRBD2 TRBJ2-7 TRBV10-3 TGTGCCACTACGGCAGTAGCGGGAGGTTCCGAGCAGTACTTC CATTAVAGGSEQYF
- - TRBJ2-3 TRBV5-1 TGCGCCAGCAGCTTGGATATTCCCACAGATACGCAGTATTTT CASSLDIPTDTQYF
- - TRBJ1-3 TRBV12-3/TRBV12-4 TGTGCCAGCAGTTTAGGAGGGGACCCCATCTCTGGAAACACCATATATTTT CASSLGGDPISGNTIYF
- - TRBJ2-3 TRBV12-3/TRBV12-4 TGTGCCAGCAGTTTGTATGGGGCAGGGGTCTACACAGATACGCAGTATTTT CASSLYGAGVYTDTQYF